This T cell receptor beta chain came from a study of blood T cell repertoires in COVID-19 (dated by TCRdb to 2018 to 2021). For the wider study: Collaborator samples came from the United States, Italy and Spain and covered acute and convalescent phases of COVID-19. The samples were drawn from the first 160 participants of the ongoing ImmuneRACE study and from 1,254 subjects provided by 6 global collaborators. Subjects who had been exposed to COVID-19, were actively infected with it, or had recovered from it provided the deeply sampled blood TCRbeta repertoires that made up the dataset. Where available, HLA class I and class II types were taken from metadata supplied by the sample provider and were not determined by assay-based typing. A freely available public database, intended as a resource for researchers studying the immune response to SARS-CoV-2, is where the repertoires were released. The prospective study material was composed of cDNA or gDNA derived from T cells, B-cell-depleted T cells, or PBMCs. The sample metadata nearly always contained a de-identified subject ID, COVID-19 status, age in years and sex.

V and J are truncated by 6 bases and 8 bases respectively, leaving an intervening sequence of 19 bases. The CDR3 runs 14 residues from the cysteine to the phenylalanine. The kept DNA is CDR3 alone, 42 bases in frame from the first base. Via the germline V gene, CDR1 is MDHEN and CDR2 SYDVKM. Only one count was recorded for this clone. There is no known antigen for this receptor. Nothing much larger sits one base from this clone, and base qualities are not available. What the study reported, not specific to this receptor: The amount of clinical and demographic metadata varied by source and participant and was provided uncurated.

Enrolling through a virtual design, the prospective study's participants ranged in age from roughly 18 to 95 years and lived across 24 United States geographic areas. Cohort assignment in the prospective study relied on participant-reported clinical history from a screening survey and a study questionnaire. In the prospective study, whole blood, serum and a nasopharyngeal or oropharyngeal swab were collected from each participant by mobile phlebotomists. Over a roughly 2-month period, participants in the prospective study had the option of providing additional blood draws and questionnaires. Before DNA extraction, blood samples from the prospective study were shipped at room temperature or frozen. The immunoSEQ Assay, a bias-controlled multiplex PCR, was used to amplify TCRbeta CDR3 regions from genomic DNA. As for the original processing: The number of nucleated cells in each sample was estimated by amplification of reference gene primers within the assay. To quantify the absolute abundance of each unique TCRbeta CDR3 rearrangement, sequence reads were collapsed and filtered. Productive Simpson clonality was computed per sample as the square root of Simpson's diversity index over productive rearrangements. This immuneACCESS table, as held by TCRdb, lists in-frame sequences with V and J called but not all clones. Of the missing ones, under half trace to an unresolved V gene in checked studies; the others have no known cause. That table is the source of V, J and clone size, and D and trimming were worked out from the DNA. The sample includes 180,000 or so clones, with about 82% observed a single time. Of the sample, about 5.6% is held by the ten largest clones.

This sequence was found in a man aged 40-55 years with acute COVID-19. The sequenced sample was PBMCs or T cells enriched from blood (not recorded which). The V and J segments used are TRBV28 and TRBJ1-2; no D gene call is confident. The CDR3 amino acid sequence is: CASRPPRGLGGYTF. The DNA sequence reads TGTGCCAGCAGACCCCCCCGGGGTCTTGGAGGCTACACCTTC.